This note documents a single T cell receptor (beta chain) sequence. What it binds is not known. The record originates from a study of response to subunit inactivated influenza vaccine. A single record per CDR3 protein comes from TCRdb applying MiXCR to the RT-PCR reads. The table includes fewer than 700,000 distinct CDR3 sequences, under 15% detected once. Findings and limits, study-wide: Each seasonal influenza vaccination, the authors suggested, recruits few new T cells.

The CDR3 runs to 18 residues. The chain is built from TRBV21-1 and TRBJ2-3; the table's D call TRBD2 went unverified against the DNA. TRBV21-1 is noted as a pseudogene. This sequence originates from a man aged 45-60 years who received an inactivated influenza vaccine. The sequences come from PBMCs from blood, collected more than 35 days after vaccination. CDR3 DNA sequence: TGTGCCAGCAGCCGTATCCTTCTCCAGCGGGGAGGGGAAGATACGCAGTATTTT. The encoded protein is CASSRILLQRGGEDTQYF.